This T cell receptor beta chain was sequenced for a study of T-cell reconstitution after alpha-beta-depleted transplantation in children. Preparing the TCRbeta library involved the use of unique molecular identifiers. Using its own MiXCR run on the PCR reads, TCRdb lists one record per CDR3 protein. Here the sample spans some 490,000 distinct CDR3 sequences, around 13% being singletons. Here the sequenced sample was PBMCs from the stem cell graft donor, taken from the stem cell graft. This receptor was taken from a human donor who donated a stem cell graft to a child with combined immunodeficiency.

The CDR3 loop reads CASTGRDRSYNEQFF. CDR3 sequence (DNA): TGTGCCAGCACCGGCCGGGACAGATCCTACAATGAGCAGTTCTTC. This sequence joins TRBV2 and TRBJ2-1; the match to TRBD1 covers 7 bases. J lost 1 base, V lost 7 bases, and 7 bases had no gene match. Germline CDR1 and CDR2: SNHLY and FYNNEI. The CDR3 has 15 residues.